This TCR beta chain was found in a study of T cells in localized non-small cell lung cancer. Study-wide points: Sequencing, confined to only one tumor region, leaves heterogeneity possible. Appearances in adjacent lung were noted for a median 57 of the top 100 tumor clones.

The repertoire was sequenced with immunoSEQ multiplex PCR; TCRdb's copy has only in-frame clones and lacks some. The sample has 45,000 or so clones; 75% to 95% are singletons. To note about this clone: The antigen remains unidentified.

This CDR3 has 18 residues. Germline lookup yields CDR1 SGHDT and CDR2 YYEEEE. J gave up 1 base and V 3 bases, and 14 bases lay outside the gene matches. Sequenced material: PBMCs, taken before any cancer treatment. The chain joins TRBV5-6 to TRBJ1-1; 8 nucleotides match TRBD1. The receptor comes from a woman aged 35-75 years with stage II lung adenocarcinoma. The CDR3 loop is CASSWWRTGKGPNTEAFF. CDR3 nucleotide sequence: TGTGCCAGCAGCTGGTGGAGGACAGGGAAAGGGCCGAACACTGAAGCTTTCTTT.